The 26 T cell receptor beta chains below come from one sample, sequenced in a study of T cell clonality in common variable immunodeficiency. Assay: immunoSEQ multiplex PCR; the TCRdb copy retains only in-frame clones and omits some. The sample includes around 45,000 clones, none of them occurring once. Sample: peripheral blood mononuclear cells. The source of these receptors is a person aged 18 to 70 in good health.

Comments on this clone: The read gets to within 3 residues of the CDR3 end, and the germline J gene fills in the rest. The V call is TRBV5-1, the J call TRBJ1-1; TRBD1 might be the D (5 bases). Germline assignment: CDR1 SGHRS and CDR2 YFSETQ. V lost 1 base, J lost 2 bases, and 15 bases lay in between. The CDR3 runs to 16 residues. The chain's CDR3 is CASSLRAGRGNTEAFF. CDR3 bases read: TGCGCCAGCAGCTTGAGGGCAGGGAGAGGAAACACTGAA.

This clone was picked up a small number of times. The read terminates 3 residues ahead of where the CDR3 ends, so the germline J gene completes it. V gene TRBV29-1 combines with J gene TRBJ1-2; the D gene is possibly TRBD1 (5 bases). The V gene lost 7 bases and the J gene lost 0 bases, with 15 bases spanning the gap. Germline V CDR1 and CDR2: SQVTM, ANQGSEA. The CDR3 has 14 amino acids. Partial CDR3 DNA: TGCAGCGCAACTAAGACAGAAGCTAACTATGGC. Its protein product is CSATKTEANYG. The whole CDR3 protein is CSATKTEANYGYTF.

Remarks on this clone: The CDR3 end falls 3 residues outside the read, so it is completed with the germline J gene. This chain joins TRBV5-1 and TRBJ2-3; no definite D call. CDR1 is SGHRS, CDR2 YFSETQ, per germline. The CDR3 consists of 15 residues. CDR3 protein: CASSLSFESGQPQYF. CDR3 bases read: TGCGCCAGCAGCTTGTCCTTCGAGTCGGGTCAGCCG.

This clone has ten or more counts. The CDR3 is CACCRTEAFF. CDR3 DNA, as far as it was read: TGTGCCTGTTGTCGCACTGAA. The chain recombines TRBV30 with TRBJ1-1, with D uncertain. Read data end 3 residues before the CDR3 end; the end is taken from the germline J gene. This CDR3 region has 10 residues. V dropped 6 bases and J dropped 4 bases, with 6 bases sitting between them. CDR1 is GTSNPN, CDR2 SVGIG, per germline (reference sequence).

This clone was seen repeatedly, ten times or more. Sequencing ends 3 residues short of the CDR3 end; the germline J gene provides the rest. V gene TRBV30 combines with J gene TRBJ1-2; TRBD1 might be the D (5 bases). CDR3 length equals 15 residues. With 2 bases removed from V and 1 base from J, the gap between germline ends came to 14 bases. Per the germline V gene, CDR1 is GTSNPN and CDR2 is SVGIG (reference sequence). The sequenced part of the CDR3 DNA is TGTGCCTGGAGTTACGGGACTGGGCTTAACTATGGC. The encoded protein is CAWSYGTGLNYG. The CDR3, in full, reads CAWSYGTGLNYGYTF.

This clone occurred many times. Coverage ceases 3 residues before the CDR3 finishes, and the germline J gene fills in the end. This chain joins TRBV5-6 and TRBJ2-1, with D possibly being TRBD1 (6 bases). In germline, CDR1 is SGHDT, CDR2 YYEEEE. CDR3 size: 15 residues. The V gene lost 4 bases and the J gene lost 5 bases, with 16 bases spanning the gap. The CDR3 DNA, read in part, is TGTGCCAGCAGCCCGGGCCCAGGGACAAACAATGAG. This sequence encodes CASSPGPGTNNE. The whole CDR3 sequence reads CASSPGPGTNNEQFF.

This clone was seen ten or more times. The observed sequence ends 3 residues before the CDR3 terminus, with the missing tail filled in from the germline J gene. J is TRBJ1-1 and V is TRBV5-1, with D maybe TRBD1 (5 bases). CDR1 SGHRS and CDR2 YFSETQ come from the germline V gene. CDR3 length: 14 residues. V was cut by 5 bases and J by 4 bases, with 15 bases left in between. CDR3 residues: CASRPEIRGTEAFF. CDR3 DNA (partial): TGCGCCAGCAGGCCGGAAATTAGGGGCACTGAA.

This clone was detected many times. The observed sequence ends 3 residues before the CDR3 terminus, with the missing tail filled in from the germline J gene. The chain recombines TRBV12-3 or TRBV12-4 with TRBJ2-3, with 8 bases matching TRBD2. V shed 5 bases and J 4 bases; nucleotides not matched to a gene: 8. The CDR3 length is 15 residues. The sequenced part of the CDR3 DNA is TGTGCCAGCAGTAAAGAACGGACTAGCTCAGATACG. Translating gives CASSKERTSSDT. The full CDR3 sequence reads CASSKERTSSDTQYF.

This clone was picked up many times. CDR3 in amino acids: CASDRGGTDTQYF. The CDR3 bases that were read are TGTGCCTCGGACCGGGGGGGCACAGATACG. This chain uses TRBV30 with TRBJ2-3, with 7 bases that match TRBD2. The sequenced fragment ends 3 residues before the CDR3 boundary, so the rest is inferred from the germline J gene. V gave up 7 bases and J gave up 1 base; unmatched junction bases: 5. This CDR3 has 13 amino acids. Germline loops: CDR1 GTSNPN, CDR2 SVGIG (reference sequence).

As concerns this clone: The read ends 3 residues shy of where the CDR3 ends; the end is completed using the germline J gene. The chain couples TRBV5-8 to TRBJ1-5; D gene unclear. V lost 0 bases and J lost 0, with 7 bases in between. Looked up from germline, CDR1 is SGHTS and CDR2 is YDEGEE. This CDR3 comprises 15 residues. The part of the CDR3 DNA that was read is TGTGCCAGCAGCTTGGAGGGTTCTAGCAATCAGCCC. This gives the protein CASSLEGSSNQP. The complete CDR3 sequence is CASSLEGSSNQPQHF.

This clone was counted many times. The DNA ends 3 residues before the CDR3 does, and the rest of the CDR3 is filled in from the germline J gene. This chain connects TRBV7-9 to TRBJ2-7; TRBD2 might be the D (5 bases). CDR1 and CDR2 (germline): SEHNR, FQNEAQ (reference sequence). The length of the CDR3 is 14 residues. V lost 1 base and J lost 6, with 13 bases in between. CDR3 protein: CASSLGGQGGEQYF. CDR3 DNA (partial): TGTGCCAGCAGCTTAGGCGGTCAAGGAGGCGAG. Based on the CDR3 plus reference TRBV7-9 and TRBJ2-7, the full variable domain is DTGVSQNPRHKITKRGQNVTFRCDPISEHNRLYWYRQTLGQGPEFLTYFQNEAQLEKSRLLSDRFSAERPKGSFSTLEIQRTEQGDSAMYLCASSLGGQGGEQYFGPGTRLTVT.

Ten or more counts support this clone. The read terminates 3 residues ahead of where the CDR3 ends, so the germline J gene completes it. The chain employs TRBV19 and TRBJ1-1; tentatively, D is TRBD1 (5 bases). V was trimmed by 7 bases and J by 4 bases, leaving 7 bases between them. In germline, CDR1 is LNHDA, CDR2 SQIVND (reference sequence). The CDR3 has 11 residues. Here the CDR3 reads CASMGGTEAFF. CDR3 DNA, as far as it was read: TGTGCCAGTATGGGGGGCACTGAA.

This clone has at least ten counts. The read halts 3 residues ahead of the CDR3 end, with the missing end drawn from the germline J gene. This chain links TRBV20-1 with TRBJ2-3; tentatively, D is TRBD2 (6 bases). The CDR3 has 14 amino acids. Germline CDR1 DFQATT, CDR2 SNEGSKA (reference sequence). V gave up 5 bases and J gave up 6 bases, with 18 bases separating them. Incomplete CDR3 DNA: TGCAGTGCTGGGGGGTTCAATACAGAGGATACG. Translation: CSAGGFNTEDT. The complete CDR3 protein is CSAGGFNTEDTQYF.

In this sample, this clone turned up many times. The CDR3 goes on 3 residues after the read ends, and that part is filled in from the germline J gene. The chain is built from TRBV12-3 or TRBV12-4 and TRBJ1-1; D unclear. This CDR3 comprises 13 residues. The V and J ends lost 7 bases and 2 bases respectively, with 11 bases between them. The CDR3 DNA, read in part, is TGTGCCAGCAACCACCCAGATAACACTGAA. Translating gives CASNHPDNTE. The whole CDR3 protein is CASNHPDNTEAFF.

This clone was seen at least ten times. The missing CDR3 end, 3 residues past where the read stops, is filled in from the germline J gene. This chain uses TRBV30 with TRBJ1-2; perhaps TRBD1 as D (6 bases). CDR1 is GTSNPN, CDR2 SVGIG, per germline (reference sequence). The CDR3 is 14 residues long. Trimming took 2 bases from V and 3 from J, leaving 13 bases between them. CDR3 protein: CAWSSAGEDYGYTF. The covered CDR3 bases are TGTGCCTGGAGTAGTGCAGGGGAGGACTATGGC.

This clone has a count of ten or more. From the germline J gene comes the end of the CDR3, since the read stops 3 residues before it. This sequence joins TRBV20-1 and TRBJ2-3; the match to TRBD2 covers 7 bases. The V gene's germline CDR1 is DFQATT and CDR2 SNEGSKA (reference sequence). V lost 6 bases to trimming and J lost 0 bases; unmatched junction nucleotides: 15. The CDR3 is 17 residues long. This chain's CDR3 is CSAAFTGGPHSTDTQYF. The CDR3 DNA, read in part, is TGCAGTGCCGCCTTTACGGGGGGACCTCATAGCACAGATACG.

Many counts were recorded for this clone. Read coverage stops 3 residues before the CDR3 terminus; the germline J gene supplies the remainder. The gene calls are TRBV15 and TRBJ2-1; 9 bases align to TRBD1. Unmatched junction bases numbered 14, after V lost 3 bases and J lost 8 bases. CDR3 length: 17 amino acids. The V gene's germline CDR1 is LNHNV and CDR2 YYDKDF (reference sequence). This CDR3 reads CATSSLLPGQGRDEQFF. The part of the CDR3 DNA that was read is TGTGCCACCAGCAGTTTACTTCCGGGACAGGGTAGGGATGAG. Variable domain in full (rest from reference TRBV15 and TRBJ2-1): DAMVIQNPRYQVTQFGKPVTLSCSQTLNHNVMYWYQQKSSQAPKLLFHYYDKDFNNEADTPDNFQSRRPNTSFCFLDIRSPGLGDTAMYLCATSSLLPGQGRDEQFFGPGTRLTVL.

This clone was seen at least ten times. The DNA ends 3 residues before the CDR3 does, and the rest of the CDR3 is filled in from the germline J gene. The chain carries TRBV9 and TRBJ2-7, with TRBD2 matching 7 bases. This CDR3 spans 14 amino acids. Trimming cost V 0 bases and J 0 bases; bases outside gene matches: 0. Germline CDR1 is SGDLS and CDR2 is YYNGEE. CDR3 bases read: TGTGCCAGCAGCGTAGGGGACTACTCCTACGAG. Translation: CASSVGDYSYE. In full, the CDR3 reads CASSVGDYSYEQYF.

This clone was picked up many times. The read gets to within 3 residues of the CDR3 end, and the germline J gene fills in the rest. The same CDR3 arises from other DNA sequences in this sample as well. The rearrangement joins TRBV7-9 to TRBJ1-2; D gene ambiguous. The CDR3 has 13 residues. Trimming cost V 1 base and J 4 bases, with 7 bases left between them. The V gene's germline CDR1 is SEHNR and CDR2 FQNEAQ (reference sequence). The CDR3 spells CASSLEGGYGYTF. The sequenced CDR3 bases are TGTGCCAGCAGCTTAGAGGGTGGCTATGGC.

At least ten counts were recorded for this clone. The CDR3 end falls 3 residues outside the read, so it is completed with the germline J gene. This chain joins TRBV10-3 and TRBJ2-7, with TRBD2 matching over 10 bases. The germline gives CDR1 ENHRY, CDR2 SYGVKD. V gave up 5 bases and J gave up 3 bases; unmatched junction bases: 7. The CDR3 has 15 residues. CDR3 amino acids: CAISLAGEGYYEQYF. The sequenced CDR3 bases are TGTGCCATCAGTCTAGCGGGGGAGGGATACTACGAG.

This clone has just a few counts. The read is 3 residues too short to cover the CDR3 end, so that end is filled in from the germline J gene. V gene TRBV6-1 combines with J gene TRBJ2-2; D is possibly TRBD1 (5 bases). Germline V CDR1 and CDR2: MNHNS, SASEGT. CDR3 length equals 14 residues. The chain's CDR3 is CASSEQGRSEKLFF. Incomplete CDR3 DNA: TGTGCCAGCAGTGAACAGGGCCGGTCTGAAAAG.

This clone was seen repeatedly, ten times or more. The read terminates 3 residues ahead of where the CDR3 ends, so the germline J gene completes it. The gene calls are TRBV20-1 and TRBJ1-2, with TRBD1 identical over 8 bases. The CDR3 is made up of 13 amino acids. Germline CDR1 DFQATT, CDR2 SNEGSKA (reference sequence). The part of the CDR3 DNA that was read is TGCAGTGCTAGAGGGGGGACAGGCGTAGGC. Translation: CSARGGTGVG. The entire CDR3 protein reads CSARGGTGVGYTF.

Concerning this clone: With only one base between it and a far larger clone, this is likely a read error. The read ends 3 residues shy of where the CDR3 ends; the end is completed using the germline J gene. V usage is TRBV25-1 and J usage is TRBJ2-5; D gene uncertain. Germline CDR1 MGHDK, CDR2 SYGVNS. CDR3 length: 11 residues. V lost 6 bases and J 3 bases, leaving 5 bases between the germline ends. CDR3 loop: CASSPKETQYF. CDR3 DNA (partial): TGTGCCAGCAGCCCTAAAGAGACC.

A few counts support this clone. The sequenced fragment ends 3 residues before the CDR3 boundary, so the rest is inferred from the germline J gene. This chain joins TRBV6-4 and TRBJ1-2, with 7 bases aligning to TRBD1. The CDR3 length is 14 residues. The V gene's germline CDR1 is MRHNA and CDR2 SNTAGT. V shed 2 bases and J 4 bases; nucleotides not matched to a gene: 4. The CDR3: CASSDRGQSYGYTF. CDR3 bases read: TGTGCCAGCAGTGACCGGGGACAGTCCTATGGC.

This clone has a count of ten or more. Read data end 3 residues before the CDR3 end; the end is taken from the germline J gene. V gene TRBV6-1 combines with J gene TRBJ1-6, with D possibly matching TRBD1 (5 bases). The germline gives CDR1 MNHNS, CDR2 SASEGT. With 4 bases removed from V and 10 bases from J, the gap between germline ends came to 17 bases. CDR3 size: 15 residues. The CDR3 sequence: CASSGGGAVGSPLHF. The DNA read from the CDR3 is TGTGCCAGCAGTGGCGGCGGGGCTGTGGGATCACCC.

In this sample, this clone turned up a few times. The CDR3 end is not reached by the read, which stops 3 residues before it; the germline J gene fills it in. This sequence joins TRBV13 and TRBJ2-7; possibly TRBD2 for D (5 bases). The germline V gene encodes CDR1 PRHDT and CDR2 FYEKMQ (reference sequence). The CDR3 length is 17 residues. Deletions cut 4 bases from V and 4 bases from J, with 23 bases between. Incomplete CDR3 DNA: TGTGCCAGCAGCTACCAACTGACGGGCGGGTCTTTTTACGAG. It translates to CASSYQLTGGSFYE. The entire CDR3 reads CASSYQLTGGSFYEQYF.